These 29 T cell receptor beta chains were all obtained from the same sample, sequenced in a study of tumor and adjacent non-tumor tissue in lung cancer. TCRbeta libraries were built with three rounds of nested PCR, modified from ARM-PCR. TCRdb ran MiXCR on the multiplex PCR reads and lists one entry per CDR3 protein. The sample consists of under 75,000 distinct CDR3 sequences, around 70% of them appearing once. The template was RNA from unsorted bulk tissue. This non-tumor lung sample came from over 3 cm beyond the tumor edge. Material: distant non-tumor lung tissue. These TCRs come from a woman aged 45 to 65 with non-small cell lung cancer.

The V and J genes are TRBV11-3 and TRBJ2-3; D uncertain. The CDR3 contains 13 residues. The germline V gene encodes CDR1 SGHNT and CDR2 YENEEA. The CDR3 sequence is CVRSTRGTDTQYF. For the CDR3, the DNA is TGTGTCAGAAGCACCAGAGGTACAGATACGCAGTATTTT.

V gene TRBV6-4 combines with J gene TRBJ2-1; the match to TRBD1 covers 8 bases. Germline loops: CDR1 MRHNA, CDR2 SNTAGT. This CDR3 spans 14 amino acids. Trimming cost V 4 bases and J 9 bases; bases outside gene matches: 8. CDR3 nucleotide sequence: TGTGCCAGCAGTGTTCAGGGGGCAGGCGGTGAGCAGTTCTTC. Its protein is CASSVQGAGGEQFF.

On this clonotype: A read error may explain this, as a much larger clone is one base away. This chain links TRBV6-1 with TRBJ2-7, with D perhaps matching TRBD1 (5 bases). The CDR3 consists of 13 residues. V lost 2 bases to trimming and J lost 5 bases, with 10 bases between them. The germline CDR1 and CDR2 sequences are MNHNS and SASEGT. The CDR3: CASSEQQDDEQYF. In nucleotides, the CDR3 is TGTGCCAGCAGTGAACAACAGGATGACGAGCAGTACTTC.

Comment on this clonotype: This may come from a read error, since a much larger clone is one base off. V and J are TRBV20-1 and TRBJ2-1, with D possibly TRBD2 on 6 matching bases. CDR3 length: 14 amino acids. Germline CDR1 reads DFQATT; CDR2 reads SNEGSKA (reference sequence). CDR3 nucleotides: TGCAATGCTCTTAGCGGAAGGGCCTACAATGAGCAGTTCTTC. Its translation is CNALSGRAYNEQFF.

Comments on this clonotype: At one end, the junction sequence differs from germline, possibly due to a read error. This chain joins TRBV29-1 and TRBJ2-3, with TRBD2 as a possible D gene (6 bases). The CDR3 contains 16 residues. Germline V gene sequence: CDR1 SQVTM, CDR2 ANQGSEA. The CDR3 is CSVEGEVLGITYTQYF. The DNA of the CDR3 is TGCAGCGTTGAAGGGGAGGTTTTAGGGATCACATATACGCAATATTTT.

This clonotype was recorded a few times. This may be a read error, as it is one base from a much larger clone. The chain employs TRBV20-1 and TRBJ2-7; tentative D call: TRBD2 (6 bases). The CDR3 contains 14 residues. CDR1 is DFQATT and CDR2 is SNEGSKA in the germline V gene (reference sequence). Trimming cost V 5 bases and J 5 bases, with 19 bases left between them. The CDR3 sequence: CSARSSESMDEQYF. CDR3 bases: TGCAGTGCTCGCTCTAGCGAGAGTATGGACGAGCAGTACTTC.

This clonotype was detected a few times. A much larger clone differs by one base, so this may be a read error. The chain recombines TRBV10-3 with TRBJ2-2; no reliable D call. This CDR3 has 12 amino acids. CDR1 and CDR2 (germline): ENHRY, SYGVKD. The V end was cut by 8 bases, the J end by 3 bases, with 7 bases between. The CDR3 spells CAIGRYTGELFF. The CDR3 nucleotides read TGTGCCATCGGCCGTTACACCGGGGAGCTGTTTTTT.

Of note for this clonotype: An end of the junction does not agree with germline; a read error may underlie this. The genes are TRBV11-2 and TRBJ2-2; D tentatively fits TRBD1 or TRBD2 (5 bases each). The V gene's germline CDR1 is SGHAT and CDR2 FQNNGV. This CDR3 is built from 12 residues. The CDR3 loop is CAGSLDQGAPRF. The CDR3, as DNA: TGTGCCGGCAGCTTAGATCAGGGAGCCCCCCGTTTT.

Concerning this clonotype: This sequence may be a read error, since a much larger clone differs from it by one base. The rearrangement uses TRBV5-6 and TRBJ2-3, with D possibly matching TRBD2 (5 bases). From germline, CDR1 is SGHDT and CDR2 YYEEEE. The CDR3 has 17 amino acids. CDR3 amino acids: CANSLVGAAELTDTQYF. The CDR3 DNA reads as TGTGCCAACAGCTTGGTAGGAGCGGCCGAGCTCACAGATACGCAGTATTTT.

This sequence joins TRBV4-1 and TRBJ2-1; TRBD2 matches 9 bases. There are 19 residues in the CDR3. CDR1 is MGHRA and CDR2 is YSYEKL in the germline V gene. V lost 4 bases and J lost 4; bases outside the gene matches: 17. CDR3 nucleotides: TGCGCCAGCAGCCCCGGTCCTGGGACTAGCTCGGGGAGTTACAATGAGCAGTTCTTC. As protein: CASSPGPGTSSGSYNEQFF.

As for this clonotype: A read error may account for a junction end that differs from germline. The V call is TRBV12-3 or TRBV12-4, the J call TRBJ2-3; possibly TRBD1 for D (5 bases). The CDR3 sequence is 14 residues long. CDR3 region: CPSSILGRTDTQYF. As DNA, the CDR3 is TGTCCCAGCAGTATCTTGGGGCGCACAGATACGCAGTATTTT.

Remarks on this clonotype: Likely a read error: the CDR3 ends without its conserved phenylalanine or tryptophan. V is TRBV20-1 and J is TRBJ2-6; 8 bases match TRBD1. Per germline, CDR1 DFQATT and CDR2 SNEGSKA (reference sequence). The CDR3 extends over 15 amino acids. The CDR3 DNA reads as TGCAGTGCTATCGACAGGGGATCCGGGGCTAACGTCCTGACTCTC. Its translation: CSAIDRGSGANVLTL.

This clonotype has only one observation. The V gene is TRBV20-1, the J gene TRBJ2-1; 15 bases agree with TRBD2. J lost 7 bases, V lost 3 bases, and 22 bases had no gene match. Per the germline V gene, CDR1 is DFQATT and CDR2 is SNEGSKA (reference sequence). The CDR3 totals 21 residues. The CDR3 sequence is CSASPIEGQGLAGGWGNEQFF. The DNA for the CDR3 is TGCAGTGCTAGTCCGATCGAGGGACAGGGACTAGCGGGAGGATGGGGTAATGAGCAGTTCTTC.

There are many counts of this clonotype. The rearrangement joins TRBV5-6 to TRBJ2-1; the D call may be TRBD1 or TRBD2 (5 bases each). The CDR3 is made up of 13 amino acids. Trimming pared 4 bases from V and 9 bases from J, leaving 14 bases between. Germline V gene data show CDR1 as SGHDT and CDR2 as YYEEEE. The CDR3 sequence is CASSPFAGTEQFF. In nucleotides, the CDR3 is TGTGCCAGCAGCCCTTTTGCTGGGACTGAGCAGTTCTTC.

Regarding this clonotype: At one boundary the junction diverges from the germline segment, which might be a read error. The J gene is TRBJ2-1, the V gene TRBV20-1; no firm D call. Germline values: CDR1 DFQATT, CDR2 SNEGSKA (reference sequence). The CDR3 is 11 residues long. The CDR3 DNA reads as TGTAGTATTTACAGTAGCAATGAGCAGTTCTTC. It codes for CSIYSSNEQFF.

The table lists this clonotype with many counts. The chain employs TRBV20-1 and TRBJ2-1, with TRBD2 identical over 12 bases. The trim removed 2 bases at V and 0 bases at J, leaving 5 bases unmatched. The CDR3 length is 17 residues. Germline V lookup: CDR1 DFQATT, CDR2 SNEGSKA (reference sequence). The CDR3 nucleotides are TGCAGTGCTAGAAGACTAGCGGGGGTAAGCTCCTACAATGAGCAGTTCTTC. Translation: CSARRLAGVSSYNEQFF.

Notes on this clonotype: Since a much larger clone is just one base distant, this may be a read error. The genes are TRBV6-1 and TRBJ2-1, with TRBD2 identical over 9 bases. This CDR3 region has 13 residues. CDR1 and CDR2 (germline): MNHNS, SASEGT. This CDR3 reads CASSELAGYEQSF. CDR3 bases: TGTGCCAGCAGTGAGCTAGCGGGATATGAGCAGTCCTTC.

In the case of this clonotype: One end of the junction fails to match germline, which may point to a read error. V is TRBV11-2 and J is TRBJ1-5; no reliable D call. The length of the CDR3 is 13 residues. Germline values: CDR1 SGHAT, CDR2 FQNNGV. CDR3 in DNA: TGTGCCAGCAGCTTGGATAGAAATCAGCCCCACTATTTT. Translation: CASSLDRNQPHYF.

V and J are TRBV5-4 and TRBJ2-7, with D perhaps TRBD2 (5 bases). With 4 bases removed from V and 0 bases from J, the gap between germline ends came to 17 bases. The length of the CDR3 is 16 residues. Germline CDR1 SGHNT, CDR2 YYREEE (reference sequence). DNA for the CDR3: TGTGCCAGCAGCCGATCGGGGTTGGACCACTCCTACGAGCAGTACTTC. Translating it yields CASSRSGLDHSYEQYF.

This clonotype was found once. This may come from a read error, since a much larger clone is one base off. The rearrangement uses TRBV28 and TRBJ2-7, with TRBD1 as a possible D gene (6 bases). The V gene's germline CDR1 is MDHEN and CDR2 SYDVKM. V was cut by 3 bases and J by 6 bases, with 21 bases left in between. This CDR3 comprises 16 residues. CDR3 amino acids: CASSFLARQVGLEQYF. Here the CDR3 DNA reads TGTGCCAGCAGTTTTTTGGCTAGACAGGTCGGTCTCGAGCAGTACTTC.

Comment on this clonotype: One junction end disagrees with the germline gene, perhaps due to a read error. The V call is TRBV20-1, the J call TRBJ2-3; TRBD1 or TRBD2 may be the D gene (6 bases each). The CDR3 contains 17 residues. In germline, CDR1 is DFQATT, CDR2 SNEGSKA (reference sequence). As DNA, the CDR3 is TGCAGTGCTGGAGGGGGGAGGCAGGGCGATTGCACAGATACACAGTATTTT. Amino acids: CSAGGGRQGDCTDTQYF.

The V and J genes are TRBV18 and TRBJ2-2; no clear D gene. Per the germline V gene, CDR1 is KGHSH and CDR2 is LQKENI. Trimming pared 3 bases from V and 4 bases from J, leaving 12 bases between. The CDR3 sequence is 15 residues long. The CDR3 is CASSPRNRPTGELFF. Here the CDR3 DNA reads TGTGCCAGCTCACCCCGGAACAGACCCACCGGGGAGCTGTTTTTT.

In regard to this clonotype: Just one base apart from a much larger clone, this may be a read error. The CDR3 DNA sequence: TGTGCCAGCAGGGTGGACAGGGCATCCTACGAGCTGTACTTC. It encodes CASRVDRASYELYF. The rearrangement uses TRBV12-3 or TRBV12-4 and TRBJ2-7, with 8 bases identical to TRBD1. The CDR3 spans 14 residues.

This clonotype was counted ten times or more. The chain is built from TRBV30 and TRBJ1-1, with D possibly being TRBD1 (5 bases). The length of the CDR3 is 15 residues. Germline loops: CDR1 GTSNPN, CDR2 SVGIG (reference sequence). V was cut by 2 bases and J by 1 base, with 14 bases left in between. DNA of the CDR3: TGTGCCTGGAGTCCGTTCGACAGACAGAACACTGAAGCTTTCTTT. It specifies CAWSPFDRQNTEAFF.

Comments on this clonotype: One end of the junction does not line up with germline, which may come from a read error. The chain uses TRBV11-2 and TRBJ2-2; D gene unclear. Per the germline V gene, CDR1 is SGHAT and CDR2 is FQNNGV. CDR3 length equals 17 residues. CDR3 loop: CASGFSRVPEPPGELFF. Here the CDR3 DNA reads TGTGCCAGCGGCTTTTCGCGCGTCCCGGAGCCCCCCGGGGAGCTGTTTTTT.

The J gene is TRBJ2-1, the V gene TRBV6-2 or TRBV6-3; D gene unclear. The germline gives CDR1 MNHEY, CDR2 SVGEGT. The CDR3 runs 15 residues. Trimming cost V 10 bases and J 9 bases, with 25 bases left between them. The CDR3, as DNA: TGTGCCATCAATTACTTGGGTAGTACTGTTGGTGAGCAGTTCTTC. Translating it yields CAINYLGSTVGEQFF.

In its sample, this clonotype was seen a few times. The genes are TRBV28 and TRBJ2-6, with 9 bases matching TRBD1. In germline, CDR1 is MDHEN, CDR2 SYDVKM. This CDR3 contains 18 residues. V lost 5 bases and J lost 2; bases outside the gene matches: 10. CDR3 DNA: TGTGCCAGCAGTCTACAGACAGGGGGTGGAACTGGGGCCAACGTCCTGACTTTC. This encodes CASSLQTGGGTGANVLTF.

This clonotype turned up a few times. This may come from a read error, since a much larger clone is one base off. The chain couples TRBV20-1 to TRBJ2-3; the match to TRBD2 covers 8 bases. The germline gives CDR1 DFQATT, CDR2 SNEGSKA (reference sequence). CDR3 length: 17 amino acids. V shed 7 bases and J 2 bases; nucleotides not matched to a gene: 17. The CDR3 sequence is CSVRGALGSGDTDTQYF. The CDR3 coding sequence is TGCAGTGTTAGGGGAGCCCTGGGTAGCGGGGACACAGATACGCAGTATTTT.

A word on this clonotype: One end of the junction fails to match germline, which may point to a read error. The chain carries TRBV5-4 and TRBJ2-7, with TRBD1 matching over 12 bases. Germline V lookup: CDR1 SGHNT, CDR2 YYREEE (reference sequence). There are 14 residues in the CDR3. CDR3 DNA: TGTGCCAGCAGCCAGGGACAGGGGGCCGTCGAGGAGTACTTC. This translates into CASSQGQGAVEEYF.